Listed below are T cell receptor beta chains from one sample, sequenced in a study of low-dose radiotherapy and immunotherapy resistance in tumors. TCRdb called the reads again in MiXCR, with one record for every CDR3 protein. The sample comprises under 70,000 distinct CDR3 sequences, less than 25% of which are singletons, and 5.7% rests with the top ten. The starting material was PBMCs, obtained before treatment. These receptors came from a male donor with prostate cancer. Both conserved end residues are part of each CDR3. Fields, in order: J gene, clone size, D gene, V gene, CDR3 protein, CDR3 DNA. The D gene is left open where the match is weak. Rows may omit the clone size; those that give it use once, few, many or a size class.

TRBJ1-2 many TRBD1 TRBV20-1 CSARDYLGQDGYTF TGCAGTGCTAGAGACTACTTAGGACAGGATGGCTACACCTTC
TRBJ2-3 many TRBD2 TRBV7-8 CASSLAAIAGDVTDTQYF TGTGCCAGCAGCTTAGCGGCAATAGCGGGGGATGTCACAGATACGCAGTATTTT
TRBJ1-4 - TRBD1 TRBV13 CASSSNRDRGSEKLFF TGTGCCAGCAGCTCTAACCGGGACAGGGGGAGCGAAAAACTGTTTTTT
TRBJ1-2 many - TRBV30 CAWMGDGGIYGYTF TGTGCCTGGATGGGGGACGGAGGGATCTATGGCTACACCTTC
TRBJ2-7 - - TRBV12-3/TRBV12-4 CASLSGGSYYEQYF TGTGCCAGTCTAAGTGGGGGCAGTTACTACGAGCAGTACTTC
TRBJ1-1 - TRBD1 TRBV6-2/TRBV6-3 CASRPVWTGRTEAFF TGTGCCAGCAGACCCGTCTGGACAGGACGCACTGAAGCTTTCTTT
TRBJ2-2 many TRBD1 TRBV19 CASSSTGGRGELFF TGTGCCAGTAGTTCTACAGGGGGCCGTGGGGAGCTGTTTTTT
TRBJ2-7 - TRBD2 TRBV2 CASSSGGYPYEQYF TGTGCCAGCAGTAGCGGGGGATACCCGTACGAGCAGTACTTC
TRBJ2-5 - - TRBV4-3 CASSQVRQETQYF TGCGCCAGCAGCCAAGTGAGACAAGAGACCCAGTACTTC
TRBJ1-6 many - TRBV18 CASSPTGIGNSPLHF TGTGCCAGCTCACCTACCGGTATCGGCAATTCACCCCTCCACTTT
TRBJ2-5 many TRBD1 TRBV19 CASRSQGQETQYF TGTGCCAGTAGATCACAGGGGCAAGAGACCCAGTACTTC
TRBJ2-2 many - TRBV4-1 CASSRDTNTGELFF TGCGCCAGCAGCCGGGACACTAACACCGGGGAGCTGTTTTTT
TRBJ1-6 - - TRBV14 CASSQVRGNSPLHF TGTGCCAGCAGCCAAGTGCGGGGTAATTCACCCCTCCACTTT
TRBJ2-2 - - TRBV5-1 CASSEGQNTGELFF TGCGCCAGCAGCGAAGGACAAAACACCGGGGAGCTGTTTTTT
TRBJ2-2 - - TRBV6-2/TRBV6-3 CASSYSSWRPGTGELFF TGTGCCAGCAGTTACTCTTCCTGGCGACCGGGCACCGGGGAGCTGTTTTTT
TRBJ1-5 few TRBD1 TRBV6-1 CASSYPQGTDGNQPQHF TGTGCCAGCAGTTACCCTCAGGGGACAGATGGCAATCAGCCCCAGCATTTT
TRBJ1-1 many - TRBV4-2 CASSPNFLLRTEAFF TGTGCCAGCAGCCCCAATTTTCTACTCCGCACTGAAGCTTTCTTT
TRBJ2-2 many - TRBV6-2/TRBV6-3 CASSYSSPNTGELFF TGTGCCAGCAGTTACTCGTCGCCGAACACCGGGGAGCTGTTTTTT
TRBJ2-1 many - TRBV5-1 CASSSYRGSLSSHEQFF TGCGCCAGCAGCTCCTACCGAGGTAGCCTGTCTTCCCATGAGCAGTTCTTC
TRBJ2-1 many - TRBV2 CASSEGLGVFNEQFF TGTGCCAGCAGTGAAGGACTGGGGGTATTCAATGAGCAGTTCTTC
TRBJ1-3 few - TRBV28 CASSPGGSSGNTIYF TGTGCCAGCAGTCCCGGGGGATCCTCTGGAAACACCATATATTTT
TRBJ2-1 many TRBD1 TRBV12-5 CASGLVTGTGAFEQFF TGTGCTAGTGGTTTGGTAACCGGGACAGGGGCGTTCGAGCAGTTCTTC
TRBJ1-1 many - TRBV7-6 CASSLKNTEAFF TGTGCCAGCAGCCTGAAGAACACTGAAGCTTTCTTT
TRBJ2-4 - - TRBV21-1 CASSDRQKKNIQYF TGTGCCAGCAGCGACCGACAGAAAAAAAACATTCAGTACTTC
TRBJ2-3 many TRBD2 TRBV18 CASSPPLLAGGTDTQYF TGTGCCAGCTCACCACCCCTACTAGCGGGGGGCACAGATACGCAGTATTTT
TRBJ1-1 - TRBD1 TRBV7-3 CASSGTGGTEAFF TGTGCCAGCAGCGGGACAGGGGGCACTGAAGCTTTCTTT
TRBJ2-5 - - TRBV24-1 CATADEGLETQYF TGTGCCACCGCCGACGAAGGGTTAGAGACCCAGTACTTC
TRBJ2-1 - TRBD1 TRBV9 CASSGDSNEQFF TGTGCCAGCAGCGGGGACAGTAATGAGCAGTTCTTC
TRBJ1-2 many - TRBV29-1 CSVGTGTASYGYTF TGCAGCGTTGGTACGGGGACCGCCTCCTATGGCTACACCTTC
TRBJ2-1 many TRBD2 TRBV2 CASSVWASGTNEQFF TGTGCCAGCAGTGTATGGGCTAGCGGAACCAATGAGCAGTTCTTC
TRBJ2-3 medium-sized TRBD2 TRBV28 CASSLRLTSGDTQYF TGTGCCAGCAGTTTAAGGTTGACTAGCGGAGATACGCAGTATTTT
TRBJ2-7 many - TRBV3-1 CASSQSTSYEQYF TGTGCCAGCAGCCAGTCTACTTCCTACGAGCAGTACTTC
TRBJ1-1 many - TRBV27 CASSSTRAEAFF TGTGCCAGCAGCTCCACACGGGCTGAAGCTTTCTTT
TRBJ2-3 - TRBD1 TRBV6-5 CASSVSGTGWTQYF TGTGCCAGCAGTGTCTCTGGGACAGGGTGGACGCAGTATTTT
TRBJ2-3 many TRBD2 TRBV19 CASSKGLAGGTDTQYF TGTGCCAGTAGTAAAGGACTAGCGGGAGGCACAGATACGCAGTATTTT
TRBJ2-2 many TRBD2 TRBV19 CASTQSGRTGELFF TGTGCCAGTACCCAGAGCGGGAGGACCGGGGAGCTGTTTTTT
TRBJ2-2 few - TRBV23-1 CASLTVDRERANTGELFFF -
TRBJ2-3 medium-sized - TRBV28 CASSLPGTRTDTQYF TGTGCCAGCAGTTTACCCGGGACACGGACAGATACGCAGTATTTT
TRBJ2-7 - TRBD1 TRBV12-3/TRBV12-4 CASSSTTTGGSPYEQYF TGTGCCAGCAGTTCCACGACGACAGGGGGGAGCCCATACGAGCAGTACTTC
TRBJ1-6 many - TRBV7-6 CASSLSPPGTNSPLHF TGTGCCAGCAGCTTATCTCCCCCAGGGACCAATTCACCCCTCCACTTT
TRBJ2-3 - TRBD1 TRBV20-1 CSAGRATGGSFGQYF TGCAGTGCTGGGCGAGCGACAGGGGGCTCTTTCGGGCAGTATTTT
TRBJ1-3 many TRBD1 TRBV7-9 CASSLLLGQGRRNTIYF TGTGCCAGCAGCTTACTTCTGGGACAGGGGCGAAGAAACACCATATATTTT
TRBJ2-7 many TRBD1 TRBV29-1 CSMTGNTYEQYF TGCAGCATGACAGGGAATACCTACGAGCAGTACTTC
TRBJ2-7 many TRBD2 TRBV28 CASSSYRRGGDEQYF TGTGCCAGCAGTTCATACCGGCGGGGGGGTGACGAGCAGTACTTC
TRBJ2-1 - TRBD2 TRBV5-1 CASSLDAGGSYNEQFF TGCGCCAGCAGCTTGGATGCGGGAGGGTCCTACAATGAGCAGTTCTTC
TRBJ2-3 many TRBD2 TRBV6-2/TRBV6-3 CASSTSDSTDTQYF TGTGCCAGCAGTACTAGCGACAGCACAGATACGCAGTATTTT
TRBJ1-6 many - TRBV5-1 CASSNQPDNSPLHF TGCGCCAGCAGCAATCAGCCGGATAATTCACCCCTCCACTTT
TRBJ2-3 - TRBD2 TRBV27 CASSLDIAGAGTDTQYF TGTGCCAGCAGTCTGGATATAGCGGGAGCCGGCACAGATACGCAGTATTTT
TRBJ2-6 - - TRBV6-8 CASSYWGRAGANVLTF TGTGCCAGCAGTTACTGGGGCAGGGCAGGGGCCAACGTCCTGACTTTC
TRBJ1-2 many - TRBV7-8 CASSLTSRVHGYGYTF TGTGCCAGCAGCTTGACAAGCAGGGTACACGGCTATGGCTACACCTTC
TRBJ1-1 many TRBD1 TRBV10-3 CAISTNRDREKAFF TGTGCCATCAGTACTAACCGGGACAGGGAAAAGGCTTTCTTT
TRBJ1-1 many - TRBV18 CASSPQGGPTEAFF TGTGCCAGCTCACCACAGGGAGGGCCCACTGAAGCTTTCTTT
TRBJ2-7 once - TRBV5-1 CASSLRGASTERYF TGCGCCAGCAGCTTGAGGGGAGCTAGCACCGAGCGGTACTTC
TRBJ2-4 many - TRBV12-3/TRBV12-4 CASREGVDIQYF TGTGCCAGCAGAGAAGGCGTTGACATTCAGTACTTC
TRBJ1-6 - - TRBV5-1 CASSSQGGGSPLHF TGCGCCAGCAGCTCACAAGGAGGCGGTTCACCCCTCCACTTT